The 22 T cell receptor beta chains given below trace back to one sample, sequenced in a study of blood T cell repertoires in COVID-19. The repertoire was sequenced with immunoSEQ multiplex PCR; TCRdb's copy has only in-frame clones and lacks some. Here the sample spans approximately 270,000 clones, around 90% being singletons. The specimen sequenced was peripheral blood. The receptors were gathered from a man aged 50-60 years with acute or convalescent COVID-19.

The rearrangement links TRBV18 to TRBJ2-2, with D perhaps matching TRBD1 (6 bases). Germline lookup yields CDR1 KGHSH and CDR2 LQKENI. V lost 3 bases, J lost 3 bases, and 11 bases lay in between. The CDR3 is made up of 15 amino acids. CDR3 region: CASSPANRDTGELFF. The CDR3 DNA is TGTGCCAGCTCACCCGCCAACAGGGACACCGGGGAGCTGTTTTTT.

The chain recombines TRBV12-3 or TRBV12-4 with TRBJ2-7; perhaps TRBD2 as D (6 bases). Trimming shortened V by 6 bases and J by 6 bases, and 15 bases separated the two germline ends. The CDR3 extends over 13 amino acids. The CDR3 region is CASSPPGEGEQYF. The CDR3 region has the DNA TGTGCCAGCAGCCCGCCGGGGGAAGGCGAGCAGTACTTC.

The CDR3 loop reads CASNAWGQGTEAFF. The CDR3 nucleotides read TGTGCCAGTAACGCCTGGGGACAGGGGACTGAAGCTTTCTTT. J is TRBJ1-1 and V is TRBV19; TRBD1 agrees at 10 bases. J was trimmed by 5 bases and V by 7 bases; bases with no gene match: 7. This CDR3 region has 14 residues. CDR1 is LNHDA, CDR2 SQIVND, per germline (reference sequence). The full variable domain, completed using reference TRBV19 and TRBJ1-1, is DGGITQSPKYLFRKEGQNVTLSCEQNLNHDAMYWYRQDPGQGLRLIYYSQIVNDFQKGDIAEGYSVSREKKESFPLTVTSAQKNPTAFYLCASNAWGQGTEAFFGQGTRLTVV.

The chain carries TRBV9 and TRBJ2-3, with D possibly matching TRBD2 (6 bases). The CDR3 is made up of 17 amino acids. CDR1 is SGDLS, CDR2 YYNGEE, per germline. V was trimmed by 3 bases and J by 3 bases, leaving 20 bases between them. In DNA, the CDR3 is TGTGCCAGCAGCGGCGAAACAGGTAAAGGAGGGACAGATACGCAGTATTTT. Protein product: CASSGETGKGGTDTQYF.

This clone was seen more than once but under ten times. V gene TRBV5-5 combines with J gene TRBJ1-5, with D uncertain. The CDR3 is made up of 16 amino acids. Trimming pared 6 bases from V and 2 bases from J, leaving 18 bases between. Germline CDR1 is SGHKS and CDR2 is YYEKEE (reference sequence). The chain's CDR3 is CASTASAIEGNQPQHF. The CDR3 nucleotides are TGTGCCAGCACCGCCTCGGCCATAGAGGGCAATCAGCCCCAGCATTTT.

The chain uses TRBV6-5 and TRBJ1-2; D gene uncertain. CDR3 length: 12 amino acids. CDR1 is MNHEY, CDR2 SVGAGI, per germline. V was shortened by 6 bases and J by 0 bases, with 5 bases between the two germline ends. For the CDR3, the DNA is TGTGCCAGCAGGTCAACTAACTATGGCTACACCTTC. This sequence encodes CASRSTNYGYTF.

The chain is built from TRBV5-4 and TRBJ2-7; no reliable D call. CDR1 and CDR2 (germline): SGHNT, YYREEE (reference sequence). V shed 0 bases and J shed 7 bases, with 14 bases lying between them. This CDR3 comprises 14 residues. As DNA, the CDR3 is TGTGCCAGCAGCTTGGGACTGTCTCTCGGGGAGCAGTACTTC. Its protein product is CASSLGLSLGEQYF.

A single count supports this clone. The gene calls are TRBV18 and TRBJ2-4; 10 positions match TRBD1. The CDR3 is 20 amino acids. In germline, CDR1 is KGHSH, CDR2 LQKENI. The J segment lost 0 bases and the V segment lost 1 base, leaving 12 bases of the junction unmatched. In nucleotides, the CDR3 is TGTGCCAGCTCACCACTGGGCGGGACAGGGGCTCCAATAGCCAAAAACATTCAGTACTTC. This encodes CASSPLGGTGAPIAKNIQYF. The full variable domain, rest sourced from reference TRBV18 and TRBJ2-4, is NAGVMQNPRHLVRRRGQEARLRCSPMKGHSHVYWYRQLPEEGLKFMVYLQKENIIDESGMPKERFSAEFPKEGPSILRIQQVVRGDSAAYFCASSPLGGTGAPIAKNIQYFGAGTRLSVL.

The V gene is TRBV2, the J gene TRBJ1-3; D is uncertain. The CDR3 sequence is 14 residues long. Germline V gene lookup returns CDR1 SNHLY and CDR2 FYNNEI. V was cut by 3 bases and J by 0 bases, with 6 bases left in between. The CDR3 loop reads CASSDPVSGNTIYF. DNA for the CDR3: TGTGCCAGCAGTGACCCGGTCTCTGGAAACACCATATATTTT.

In DNA form, the CDR3 reads TGTGCCAGCAGCTCCCAGGGCGGTACGCAGTATTTT. Amino acids: CASSSQGGTQYF. The V gene is TRBV7-9, the J gene TRBJ2-3, with D perhaps matching TRBD1 (5 bases). V was pared by 4 bases and J by 8 bases, with 10 bases between. CDR1 is SEHNR, CDR2 FQNEAQ, per germline (reference sequence). The CDR3 is 12 amino acids. The entire variable domain, with the rest obtained from reference TRBV7-9 and TRBJ2-3, is as follows: DTGVSQNPRHKITKRGQNVTFRCDPISEHNRLYWYRQTLGQGPEFLTYFQNEAQLEKSRLLSDRFSAERPKGSFSTLEIQRTEQGDSAMYLCASSSQGGTQYFGPGTRLTVL.

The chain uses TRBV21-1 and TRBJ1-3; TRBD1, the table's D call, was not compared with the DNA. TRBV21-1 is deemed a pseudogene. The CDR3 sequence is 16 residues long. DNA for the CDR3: TGTGCCAGCAGCAAATCTGAGACAGGGAAAGGAAACACCATATATTTT. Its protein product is CASSKSETGKGNTIYF.

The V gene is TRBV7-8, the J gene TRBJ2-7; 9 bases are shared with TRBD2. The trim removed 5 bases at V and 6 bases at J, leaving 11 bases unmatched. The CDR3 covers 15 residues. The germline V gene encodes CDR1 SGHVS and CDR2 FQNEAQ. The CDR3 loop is CASSAGGRGRREQYF. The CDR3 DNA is TGTGCCAGCAGCGCGGGGGGGCGGGGGCGGCGCGAGCAGTACTTC.

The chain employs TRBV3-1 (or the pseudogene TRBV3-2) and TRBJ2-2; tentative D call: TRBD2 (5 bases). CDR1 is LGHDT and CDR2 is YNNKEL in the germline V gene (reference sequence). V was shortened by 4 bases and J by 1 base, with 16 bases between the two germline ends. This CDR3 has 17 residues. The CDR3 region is CASSPLRGAENTGELFF. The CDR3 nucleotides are TGTGCCAGCAGCCCCCTCCGTGGAGCGGAGAACACCGGGGAGCTGTTTTTT.

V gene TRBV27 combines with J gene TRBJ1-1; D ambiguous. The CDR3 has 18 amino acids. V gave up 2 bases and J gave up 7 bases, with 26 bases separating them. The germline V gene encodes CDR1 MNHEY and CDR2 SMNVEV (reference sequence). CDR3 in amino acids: CASSLRRPRVSVIGEAFF. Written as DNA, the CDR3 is TGTGCCAGCAGTTTACGACGCCCTCGGGTTTCTGTTATCGGTGAAGCTTTCTTT.

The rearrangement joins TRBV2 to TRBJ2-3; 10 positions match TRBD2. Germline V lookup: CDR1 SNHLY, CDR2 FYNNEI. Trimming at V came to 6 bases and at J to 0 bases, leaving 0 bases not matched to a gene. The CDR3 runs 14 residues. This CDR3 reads CASRTSGSTDTQYF. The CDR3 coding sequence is TGTGCCAGCAGGACTAGCGGGAGCACAGATACGCAGTATTTT.

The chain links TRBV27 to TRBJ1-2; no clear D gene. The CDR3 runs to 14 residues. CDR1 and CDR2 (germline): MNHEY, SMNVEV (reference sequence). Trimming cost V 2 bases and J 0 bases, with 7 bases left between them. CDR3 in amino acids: CASSLTTANYGYTF. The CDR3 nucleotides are TGTGCCAGCAGTTTAACGACTGCTAACTATGGCTACACCTTC.

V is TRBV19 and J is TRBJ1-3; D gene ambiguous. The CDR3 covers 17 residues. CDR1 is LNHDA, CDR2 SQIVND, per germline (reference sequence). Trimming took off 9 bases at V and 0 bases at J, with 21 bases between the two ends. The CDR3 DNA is TGTGCCAGCCCTGAGGGAGCAGGTCGCCTCTCTGGAAACACCATATATTTT. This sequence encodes CASPEGAGRLSGNTIYF.

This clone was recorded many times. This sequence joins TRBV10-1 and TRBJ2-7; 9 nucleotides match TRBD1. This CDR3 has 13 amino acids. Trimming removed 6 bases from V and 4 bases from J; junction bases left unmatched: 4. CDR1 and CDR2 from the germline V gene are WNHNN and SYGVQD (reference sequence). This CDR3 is CASSPGTGYEQYF. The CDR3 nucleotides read TGCGCCAGCAGCCCCGGGACAGGGTACGAGCAGTACTTC.

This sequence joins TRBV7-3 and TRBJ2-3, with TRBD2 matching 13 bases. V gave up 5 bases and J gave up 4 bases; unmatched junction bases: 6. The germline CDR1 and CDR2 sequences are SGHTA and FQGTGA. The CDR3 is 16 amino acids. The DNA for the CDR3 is TGTGCCAGCAGCCCCCAGGGACTAGCGGGGCCAGATACGCAGTATTTT. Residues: CASSPQGLAGPDTQYF.

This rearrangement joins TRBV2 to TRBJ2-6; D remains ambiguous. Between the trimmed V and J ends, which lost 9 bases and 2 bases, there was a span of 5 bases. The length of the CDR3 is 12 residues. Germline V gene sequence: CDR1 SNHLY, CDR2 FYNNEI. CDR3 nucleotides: TGTGCCAGTACGGCTGGGGCCAACGTCCTGACTTTC. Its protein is CASTAGANVLTF.

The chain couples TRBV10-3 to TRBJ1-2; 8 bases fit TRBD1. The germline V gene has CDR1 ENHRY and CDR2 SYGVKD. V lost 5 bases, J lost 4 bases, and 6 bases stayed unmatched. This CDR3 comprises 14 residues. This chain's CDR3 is CAISPDREGYGYTF. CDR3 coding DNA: TGTGCCATCAGTCCGGACAGGGAGGGCTATGGCTACACCTTC.

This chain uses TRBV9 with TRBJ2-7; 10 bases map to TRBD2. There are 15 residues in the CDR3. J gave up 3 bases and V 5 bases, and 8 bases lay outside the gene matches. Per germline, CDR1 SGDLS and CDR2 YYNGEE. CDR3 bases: TGTGCCAGCAGTGTGGGGGCTAGCGGGGGCTACGAGCAGTACTTC. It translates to CASSVGASGGYEQYF.